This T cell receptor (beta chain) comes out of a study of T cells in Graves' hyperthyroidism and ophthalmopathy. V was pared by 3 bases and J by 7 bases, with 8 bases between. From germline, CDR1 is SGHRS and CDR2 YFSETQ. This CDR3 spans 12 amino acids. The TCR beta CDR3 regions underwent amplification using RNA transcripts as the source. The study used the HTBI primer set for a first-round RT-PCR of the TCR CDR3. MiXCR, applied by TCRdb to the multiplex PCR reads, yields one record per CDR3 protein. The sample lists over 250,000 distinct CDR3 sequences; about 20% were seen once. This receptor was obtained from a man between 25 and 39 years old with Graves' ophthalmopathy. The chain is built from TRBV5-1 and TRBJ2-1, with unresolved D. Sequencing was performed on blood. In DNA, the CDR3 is TGCGCCAGCAGCTCTCGGCTGAATGAGCAGTTCTTC. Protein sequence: CASSSRLNEQFF.